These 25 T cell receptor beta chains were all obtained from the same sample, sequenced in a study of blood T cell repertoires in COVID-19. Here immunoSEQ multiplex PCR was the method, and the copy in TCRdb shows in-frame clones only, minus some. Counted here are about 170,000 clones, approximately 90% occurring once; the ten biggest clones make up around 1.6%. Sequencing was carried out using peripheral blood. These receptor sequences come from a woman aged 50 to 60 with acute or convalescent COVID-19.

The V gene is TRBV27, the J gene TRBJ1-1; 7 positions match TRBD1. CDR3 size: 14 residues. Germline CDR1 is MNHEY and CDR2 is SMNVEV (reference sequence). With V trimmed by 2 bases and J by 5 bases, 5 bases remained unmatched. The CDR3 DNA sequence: TGTGCCAGCAGTTTAAAGGGGGCTAATACTGAAGCTTTCTTT. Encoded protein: CASSLKGANTEAFF.

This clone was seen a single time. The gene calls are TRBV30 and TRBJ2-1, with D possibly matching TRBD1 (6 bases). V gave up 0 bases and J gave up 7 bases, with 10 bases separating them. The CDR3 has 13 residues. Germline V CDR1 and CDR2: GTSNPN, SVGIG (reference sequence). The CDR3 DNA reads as TGTGCCTGGAGTGTACCAGGGGTAAATGAGCAGTTCTTC. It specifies CAWSVPGVNEQFF.

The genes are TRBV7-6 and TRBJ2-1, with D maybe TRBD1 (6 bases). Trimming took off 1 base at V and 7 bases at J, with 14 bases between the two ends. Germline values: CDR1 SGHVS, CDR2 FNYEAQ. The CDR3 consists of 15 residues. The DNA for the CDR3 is TGTGCCAGCAGCTTAGAGATTGCAGGGGAAAATGAGCAGTTCTTC. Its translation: CASSLEIAGENEQFF. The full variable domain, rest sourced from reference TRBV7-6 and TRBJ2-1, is GAGVSQSPRYKVTKRGQDVALRCDPISGHVSLYWYRQALGQGPEFLTYFNYEAQQDKSGLPNDRFSAERPEGSISTLTIQRTEQRDSAMYRCASSLEIAGENEQFFGPGTRLTVL.

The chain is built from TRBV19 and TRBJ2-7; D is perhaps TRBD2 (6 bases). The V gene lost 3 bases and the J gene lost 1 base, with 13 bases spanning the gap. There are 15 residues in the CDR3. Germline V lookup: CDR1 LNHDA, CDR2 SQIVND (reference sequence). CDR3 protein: CASSMGGVTSYEQYF. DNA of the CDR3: TGTGCCAGTAGTATGGGGGGAGTGACATCCTACGAGCAGTACTTC.

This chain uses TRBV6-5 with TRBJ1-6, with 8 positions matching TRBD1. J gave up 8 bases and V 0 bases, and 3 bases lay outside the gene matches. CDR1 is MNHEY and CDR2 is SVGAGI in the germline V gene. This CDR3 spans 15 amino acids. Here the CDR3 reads CASSYSGTGHSPLHF. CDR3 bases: TGTGCCAGCAGTTACTCTGGGACAGGACATTCACCCCTCCACTTT.

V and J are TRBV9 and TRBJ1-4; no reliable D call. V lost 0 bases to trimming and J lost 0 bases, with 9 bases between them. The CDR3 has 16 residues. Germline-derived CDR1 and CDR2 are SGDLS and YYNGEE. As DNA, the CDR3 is TGTGCCAGCAGCGTAGGGGAGGGCCCAACTAATGAAAAACTGTTTTTT. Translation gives CASSVGEGPTNEKLFF.

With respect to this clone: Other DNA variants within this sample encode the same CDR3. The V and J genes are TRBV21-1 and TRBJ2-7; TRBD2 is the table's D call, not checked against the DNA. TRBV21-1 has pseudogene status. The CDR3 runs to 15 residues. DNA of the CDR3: TGTGCCAGCAGCAAGCCCCGTGAGGGGGGGCGCGAGCAGTACTTC. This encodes CASSKPREGGREQYF.

CDR3 region: CASSFGRGAGANVLTF. The CDR3 DNA is TGTGCCAGCAGCTTTGGGCGGGGAGCTGGGGCCAACGTCCTGACTTTC. This chain uses TRBV7-6 with TRBJ2-6, with a possible D match to TRBD2 (6 bases). The CDR3 is 16 amino acids. Germline lookup yields CDR1 SGHVS and CDR2 FNYEAQ. Trimming took off 3 bases at V and 2 bases at J, with 11 bases between the two ends.

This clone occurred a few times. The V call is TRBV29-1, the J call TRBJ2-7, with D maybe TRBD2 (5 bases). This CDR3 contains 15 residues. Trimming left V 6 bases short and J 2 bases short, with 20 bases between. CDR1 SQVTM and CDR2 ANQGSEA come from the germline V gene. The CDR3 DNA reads TGCAGCGTCAAAAACTCCTTTCGGGGTGCCTACGAGCAGTACTTC. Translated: CSVKNSFRGAYEQYF.

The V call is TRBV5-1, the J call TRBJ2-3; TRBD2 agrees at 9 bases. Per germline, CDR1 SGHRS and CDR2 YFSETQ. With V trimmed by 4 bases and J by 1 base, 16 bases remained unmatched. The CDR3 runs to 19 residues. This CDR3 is CASSLAGLAPNWGTDTQYF. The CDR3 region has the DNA TGCGCCAGCAGCCTAGCTGGACTAGCGCCGAACTGGGGCACAGATACGCAGTATTTT.

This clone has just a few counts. The CDR3 DNA follows: TGTGCCAGTAGCACCTTAGGGACCGCGGGAGGAAACACCATATATTTT. It translates to CASSTLGTAGGNTIYF. The V and J genes are TRBV19 and TRBJ1-3; D may be TRBD1 (5 bases). V was pared by 6 bases and J by 4 bases, with 19 bases between. This CDR3 contains 16 residues. Germline V gene sequence: CDR1 LNHDA, CDR2 SQIVND (reference sequence).

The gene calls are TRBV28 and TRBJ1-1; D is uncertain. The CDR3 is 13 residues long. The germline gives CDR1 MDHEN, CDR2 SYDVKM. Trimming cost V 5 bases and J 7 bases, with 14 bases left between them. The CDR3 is CASSTRTGVEAFF. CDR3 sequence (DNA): TGTGCCAGCAGTACCCGAACCGGAGTTGAAGCTTTCTTT.

DNA of the CDR3: TGTGCCAGCAGCCCGGGGGGTAAAAGCACAGATACGCAGTATTTT. Its protein product is CASSPGGKSTDTQYF. This chain joins TRBV5-4 and TRBJ2-3; TRBD2 matches at 7 bases. The length of the CDR3 is 15 residues. The V segment lost 4 bases and the J segment 0 bases; nucleotides outside the gene matches: 5. Per the germline V gene, CDR1 is SGHNT and CDR2 is YYREEE (reference sequence).

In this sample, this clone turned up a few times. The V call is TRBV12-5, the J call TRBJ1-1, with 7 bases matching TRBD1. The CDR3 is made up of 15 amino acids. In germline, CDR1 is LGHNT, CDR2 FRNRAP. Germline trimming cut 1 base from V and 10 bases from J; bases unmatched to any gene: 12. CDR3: CASGLGTNRGEVAFF. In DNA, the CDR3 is TGTGCTAGTGGTTTGGGAACTAACAGGGGAGAGGTAGCTTTCTTT.

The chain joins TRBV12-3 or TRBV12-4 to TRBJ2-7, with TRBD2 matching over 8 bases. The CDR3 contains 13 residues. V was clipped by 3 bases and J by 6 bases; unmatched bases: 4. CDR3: CASSFKAGAEQYF. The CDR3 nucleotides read TGTGCCAGCAGTTTTAAAGCGGGAGCCGAGCAGTACTTC.

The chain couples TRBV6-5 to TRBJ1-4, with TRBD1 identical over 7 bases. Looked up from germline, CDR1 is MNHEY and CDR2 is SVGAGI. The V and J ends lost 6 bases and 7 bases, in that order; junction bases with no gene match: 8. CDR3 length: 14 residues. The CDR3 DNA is TGTGCCAGCAGCCCAGGGGGGTCATCTGAAAAACTGTTTTTT. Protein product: CASSPGGSSEKLFF.

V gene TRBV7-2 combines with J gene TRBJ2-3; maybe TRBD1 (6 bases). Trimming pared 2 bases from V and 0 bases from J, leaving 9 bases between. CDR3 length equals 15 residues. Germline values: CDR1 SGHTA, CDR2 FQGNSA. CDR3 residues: CASSLRGGSTDTQYF. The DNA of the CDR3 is TGTGCCAGCAGCTTACGAGGGGGTAGCACAGATACGCAGTATTTT.

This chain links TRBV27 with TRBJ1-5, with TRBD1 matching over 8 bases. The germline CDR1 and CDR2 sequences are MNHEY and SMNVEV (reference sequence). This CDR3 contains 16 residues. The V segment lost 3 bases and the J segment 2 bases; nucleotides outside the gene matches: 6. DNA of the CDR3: TGTGCCAGCAGTTTTCTGGGGACAGGCGGCAATCAGCCCCAGCATTTT. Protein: CASSFLGTGGNQPQHF.

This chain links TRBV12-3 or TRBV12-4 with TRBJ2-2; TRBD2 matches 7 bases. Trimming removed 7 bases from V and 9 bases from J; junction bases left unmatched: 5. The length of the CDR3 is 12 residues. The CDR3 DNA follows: TGTGCCAGCACCACTAGCGCCAGGGAGCTGTTTTTT. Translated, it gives CASTTSARELFF.

The DNA of the CDR3 is TGCGCCAGCAGCCATGGACAGGGTTTTGACACCATATATTTT. It translates to CASSHGQGFDTIYF. The chain employs TRBV4-1 and TRBJ1-3; 8 nucleotides agree with TRBD1. With 3 bases clipped from V and 8 bases from J, the junction kept 6 bases outside the gene matches. This CDR3 has 14 residues. CDR1 and CDR2 (germline): MGHRA, YSYEKL.

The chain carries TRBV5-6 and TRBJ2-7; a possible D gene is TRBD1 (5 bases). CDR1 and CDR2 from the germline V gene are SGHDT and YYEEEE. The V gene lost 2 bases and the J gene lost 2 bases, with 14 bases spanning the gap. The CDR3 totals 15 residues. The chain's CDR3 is CASSFGHSWAYEQYF. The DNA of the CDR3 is TGTGCCAGCAGCTTTGGACATTCGTGGGCCTACGAGCAGTACTTC.

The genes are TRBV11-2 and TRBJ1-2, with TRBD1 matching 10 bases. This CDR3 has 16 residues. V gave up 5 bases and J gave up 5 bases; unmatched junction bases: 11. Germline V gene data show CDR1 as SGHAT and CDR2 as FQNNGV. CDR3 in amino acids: CASSHDVGQGTYGYTF. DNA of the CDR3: TGTGCCAGCAGCCATGATGTGGGACAGGGGACATATGGCTACACCTTC.

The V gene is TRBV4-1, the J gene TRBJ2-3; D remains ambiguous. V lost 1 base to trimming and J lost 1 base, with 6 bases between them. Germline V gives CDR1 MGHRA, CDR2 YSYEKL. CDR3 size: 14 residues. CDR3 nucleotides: TGCGCCAGCAGCCAAGGGCCCGGCACAGATACGCAGTATTTT. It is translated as CASSQGPGTDTQYF.

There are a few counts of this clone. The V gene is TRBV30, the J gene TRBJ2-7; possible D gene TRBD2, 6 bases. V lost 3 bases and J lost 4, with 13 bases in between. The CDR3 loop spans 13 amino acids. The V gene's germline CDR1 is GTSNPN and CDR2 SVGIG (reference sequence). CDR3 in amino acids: CAWSGGLSYEQYF. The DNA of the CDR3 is TGTGCCTGGAGCGGGGGTCTTTCGTACGAGCAGTACTTC. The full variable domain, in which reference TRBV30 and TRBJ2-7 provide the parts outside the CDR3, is SQTIHQWPATLVQPVGSPLSLECTVEGTSNPNLYWYRQAAGRGLQLLFYSVGIGQISSEVPQNLSASRPQDRQFILSSKKLLLSDSGFYLCAWSGGLSYEQYFGPGTRLTVT.

CDR3 nucleotides: TGTGCCAGCAGCACCGACGGAGCGAACACTGAAGCTTTCTTT. Protein sequence: CASSTDGANTEAFF. The V call is TRBV5-4, the J call TRBJ1-1; D is undetermined. This CDR3 spans 14 amino acids. Germline V lookup: CDR1 SGHNT, CDR2 YYREEE (reference sequence). V lost 4 bases, J lost 1 base, and 11 bases lay in between.